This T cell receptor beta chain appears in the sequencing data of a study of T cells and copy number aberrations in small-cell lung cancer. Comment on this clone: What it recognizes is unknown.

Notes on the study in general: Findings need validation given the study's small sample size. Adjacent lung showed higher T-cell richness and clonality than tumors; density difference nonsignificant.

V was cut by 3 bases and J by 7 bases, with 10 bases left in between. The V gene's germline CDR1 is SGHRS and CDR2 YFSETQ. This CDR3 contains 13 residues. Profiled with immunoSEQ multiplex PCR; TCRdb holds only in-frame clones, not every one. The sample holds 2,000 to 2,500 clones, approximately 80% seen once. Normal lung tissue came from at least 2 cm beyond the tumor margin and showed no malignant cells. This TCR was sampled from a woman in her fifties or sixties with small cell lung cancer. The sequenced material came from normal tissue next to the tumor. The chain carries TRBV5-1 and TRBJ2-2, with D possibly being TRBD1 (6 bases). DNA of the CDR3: TGCGCCAGCAGCTCCCGGGACAACGGGGAGCTGTTTTTT. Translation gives CASSSRDNGELFF.